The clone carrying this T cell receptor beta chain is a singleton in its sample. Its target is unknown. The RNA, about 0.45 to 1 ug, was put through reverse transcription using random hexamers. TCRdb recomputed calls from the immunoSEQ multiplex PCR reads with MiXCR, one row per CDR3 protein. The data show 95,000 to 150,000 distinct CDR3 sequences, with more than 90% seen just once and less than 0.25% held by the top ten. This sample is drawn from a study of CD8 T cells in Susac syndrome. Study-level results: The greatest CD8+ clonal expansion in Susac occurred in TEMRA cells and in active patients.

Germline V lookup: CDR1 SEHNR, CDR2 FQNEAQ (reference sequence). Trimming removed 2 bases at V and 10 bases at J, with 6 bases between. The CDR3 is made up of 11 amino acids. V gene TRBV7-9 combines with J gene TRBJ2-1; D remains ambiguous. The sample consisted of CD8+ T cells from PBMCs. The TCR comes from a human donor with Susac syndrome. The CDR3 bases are TGTGCCAGCAGCTTAATGCCAGAGCAGTTCTTC. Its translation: CASSLMPEQFF. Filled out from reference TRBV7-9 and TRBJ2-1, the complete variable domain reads DTGVSQNPRHKITKRGQNVTFRCDPISEHNRLYWYRQTLGQGPEFLTYFQNEAQLEKSRLLSDRFSAERPKGSFSTLEIQRTEQGDSAMYLCASSLMPEQFFGPGTRLTVL.